A selection of T cell receptor beta chains follows, all from one sample in a study of blood T cell repertoires in COVID-19. Sequencing used immunoSEQ multiplex PCR; TCRdb keeps in-frame clones, though not all of them. The data contain some 68,000 clones, 75% to 95% of them seen just once; the ten biggest clones take up just under 7.5%. The sequencing input was peripheral blood. These receptors all come from a man aged 40-55 years with COVID-19, enrolled during active disease. CDR3s include the opening cysteine and the closing phenylalanine or tryptophan. Fields, in order: J gene, V gene, clone size, D gene, CDR3 protein, CDR3 DNA. A D gene is named only where the DNA matches it firmly. Some rows have no size entry. The others give once, few or many, or a class for an expanded clone.

TRBJ2-3 TRBV30 . . CAWSRGTDTQYF TGTGCCTGGAGCAGGGGTACAGATACGCAGTATTTT
TRBJ1-1 TRBV7-9 once . CASREAGRIEAFF TGTGCCAGCAGGGAGGCTGGACGGATTGAAGCTTTCTTT
TRBJ2-3 TRBV30 . . CAWSKIDSRTDTQYF TGTGCCTGGAGTAAAATTGACAGCCGCACAGATACGCAGTATTTT
TRBJ1-1 TRBV4-1 . TRBD1 CASSRFNRGPTEAFF TGCGCCAGCAGCCGATTCAACAGGGGACCCACTGAAGCTTTCTTT
TRBJ1-5 TRBV27 . . CASSSYGQPQHF TGTGCCAGCAGTTCATACGGTCAGCCCCAGCATTTT
TRBJ1-2 TRBV19 . . CASSPTENYGYTF TGTGCCAGTAGCCCGACGGAGAACTATGGCTACACCTTC
TRBJ2-7 TRBV4-1 . TRBD2 CASSQRTSGAYEQYF TGCGCCAGCAGCCAAAGGACCAGCGGGGCCTACGAGCAGTACTTC
TRBJ1-1 TRBV5-4 . TRBD1 CASSPRTGVRNTEAFF TGTGCCAGCAGCCCAAGGACAGGGGTAAGGAACACTGAAGCTTTCTTT
TRBJ2-7 TRBV7-9 few . CASSSGRGGAGYEQYF TGTGCCAGCAGCTCCGGACGAGGCGGGGCGGGCTACGAGCAGTACTTC
TRBJ1-3 TRBV3-1/TRBV3-2 . . CASSRQFSGNTIYF TGTGCCAGCAGCCGACAGTTCTCTGGAAACACCATATATTTT
TRBJ2-3 TRBV2 . . CASSGVSGTDTQYF TGTGCCAGCAGTGGGGTTAGCGGCACAGATACGCAGTATTTT
TRBJ2-2 TRBV7-9 . TRBD1 CASSLAGTGVTGELFF TGTGCCAGCAGCTTAGCCGGGACAGGGGTGACCGGGGAGCTGTTTTTT
TRBJ2-7 TRBV5-1 . TRBD1 CASSSAGGTHEQYF TGCGCCAGCAGCTCCGCAGGGGGCACCCACGAGCAGTACTTC
TRBJ1-5 TRBV19 . TRBD1 CASTPGGGGQPQHF TGTGCCAGTACCCCGGGAGGGGGCGGACAGCCCCAGCATTTT
TRBJ1-5 TRBV6-5 . TRBD1 CASSTTGQGGQPQHF TGTGCCAGCAGCACCACTGGACAGGGCGGGCAGCCCCAGCATTTT
TRBJ1-4 TRBV6-1 . . CASSEQGMGDEKLFF TGTGCCAGCAGTGAACAGGGGATGGGGGATGAAAAACTGTTTTTT
TRBJ2-2 TRBV12-3/TRBV12-4 . . CASSLNTGELFF TGTGCCAGCAGCCTGAACACCGGGGAGCTGTTTTTT
TRBJ1-4 TRBV10-3 . . CATAPSQDEKLFF TGTGCCACCGCCCCGAGCCAAGATGAAAAACTGTTTTTT
TRBJ2-3 TRBV2 once TRBD2 CATAGAGGTDTQYF TGTGCCACCGCCGGGGCGGGGGGCACAGATACGCAGTATTTT
TRBJ2-1 TRBV6-2/TRBV6-3 . TRBD2 CASRPGTSGPYNEQFF TGTGCCAGCAGACCTGGGACTAGCGGTCCCTACAATGAGCAGTTCTTC
TRBJ2-2 TRBV19 . . CASSIGGGTGELFF TGTGCCAGTAGTATCGGGGGAGGTACCGGGGAGCTGTTTTTT
TRBJ1-2 TRBV7-9 . . CASSPGVGNYGYTF TGTGCCAGCAGCCCCGGAGTGGGTAACTATGGCTACACCTTC
TRBJ1-1 TRBV28 . TRBD1 CASSKGQKNTEAFF TGTGCCAGCAGCAAGGGACAGAAGAACACTGAAGCTTTCTTT
TRBJ2-7 TRBV4-1 . TRBD2 CASSRGTSGVYEQYF TGCGCCAGCAGCCGAGGCACTAGCGGGGTCTACGAGCAGTACTTC
TRBJ2-3 TRBV7-8 . TRBD2 CASSTGLAGDTDTQYF TGTGCCAGCAGCACTGGACTAGCGGGAGATACAGATACGCAGTATTTT
TRBJ2-3 TRBV5-4 . . CASSIEWGGKGDTQYF TGTGCCAGCAGCATCGAGTGGGGGGGCAAAGGAGATACGCAGTATTTT
TRBJ2-5 TRBV3-1/TRBV3-2 . TRBD1 CASSRQGGETQYF TGTGCCAGCAGCCGACAGGGGGGAGAGACCCAGTACTTC
TRBJ2-2 TRBV27 . TRBD1 CASSYRGPSTGELFF TGTGCCAGCAGTTACAGGGGGCCTAGTACCGGGGAGCTGTTTTTT
TRBJ2-3 TRBV29-1 . . CSVQLTAPGTDTQYF TGCAGCGTTCAACTGACAGCCCCTGGCACAGATACGCAGTATTTT
TRBJ1-1 TRBV7-2 . . CASSQGANRATEAFF TGTGCCAGCAGCCAAGGGGCCAACAGGGCCACTGAAGCTTTCTTT
TRBJ1-6 TRBV30 . TRBD1 CAWMDRGGDSPLHF TGTGCCTGGATGGACAGGGGAGGGGACTCACCCCTCCACTTT
TRBJ2-7 TRBV27 . TRBD2 CASRSTPPGLAPYEQYF TGTGCCAGCAGGTCCACTCCTCCGGGACTAGCGCCTTACGAGCAGTACTTC
TRBJ1-3 TRBV3-1/TRBV3-2 . . CASSQRVQSSGNTIYF TGTGCCAGCAGCCAACGGGTCCAGAGCTCTGGAAACACCATATATTTT
TRBJ1-6 TRBV7-7 . TRBD1 CASSKGQGEPLHF TGTGCCAGCAGCAAAGGACAGGGCGAGCCCCTCCACTTT
TRBJ1-1 TRBV5-1 once . CASRGITEAFF TGCGCCAGCCGGGGGATCACTGAAGCTTTCTTT
TRBJ1-1 TRBV3-1/TRBV3-2 . . CASSQFGQLNTEAFF TGTGCCAGCAGCCAATTCGGACAGCTGAACACTGAAGCTTTCTTT
TRBJ1-5 TRBV27 . . CASSKGQLSNQPQHF TGTGCCAGCAGCAAGGGACAACTTAGCAATCAGCCCCAGCATTTT
TRBJ2-4 TRBV2 . TRBD2 CASSGSGTSGGARAKNIQYF TGTGCCAGCAGTGGATCCGGGACTAGCGGGGGCGCTAGAGCCAAAAACATTCAGTACTTC
TRBJ1-2 TRBV30 . . CAWPECRAVNYGYTF TGTGCCTGGCCGGAATGCAGGGCAGTTAACTATGGCTACACCTTC
TRBJ1-2 TRBV5-5 . . CASSLIGQNYGYTF TGTGCCAGCAGCTTGATCGGACAGAACTATGGCTACACCTTC
TRBJ2-7 TRBV2 once . CAGGSFYEQYF TGTGCCGGAGGGAGCTTCTACGAGCAGTACTTC
TRBJ2-1 TRBV9 . TRBD2 CASSVDGGSYNEQFF TGTGCCAGCAGCGTAGACGGGGGGTCCTACAATGAGCAGTTCTTC
TRBJ1-2 TRBV10-3 . . CAISEQQPNGYTF TGTGCCATCAGTGAGCAACAACCCAATGGCTACACCTTC
TRBJ1-1 TRBV3-1/TRBV3-2 . . CASRSQGTNTEAFF TGTGCCAGCAGGTCACAGGGAACCAACACTGAAGCTTTCTTT
TRBJ2-7 TRBV5-5 . . CASSSLQAYEQYF TGTGCCAGTTCCAGTTTACAAGCCTACGAGCAGTACTTC
TRBJ2-1 TRBV11-3 . . CASSLEGGEDEQFF TGTGCCAGCAGCTTAGAGGGGGGAGAGGATGAGCAGTTCTTC
TRBJ1-6 TRBV27 . TRBD1 CASSLSDRGYNSPLHF TGTGCCAGCAGTTTATCCGACAGGGGCTATAATTCACCCCTCCACTTT
TRBJ2-5 TRBV7-9 . . CASRRSGVETQYF TGTGCCAGCAGGCGGTCAGGGGTCGAGACCCAGTACTTC
TRBJ2-1 TRBV25-1 . . CASSAEQGAYNEQFF TGTGCCAGCAGTGCCGAACAGGGAGCCTACAATGAGCAGTTCTTC
TRBJ2-6 TRBV10-3 . TRBD1 CAISTGAGANVLTF TGTGCCATCAGTACAGGGGCTGGGGCCAACGTCCTGACTTTC
TRBJ2-3 TRBV6-5 . . CASSPAATPDTQYF TGTGCCAGCAGCCCCGCAGCGACCCCAGATACGCAGTATTTT